This T cell receptor (beta chain) derives from a study of CD8+CD57+ T cells in acquired aplastic anemia. Study conclusions and caveats: Patients shared some 30 CD8+ CDR3 sequences with controls.

For CDR3 and TCR beta VDJ profiling, genomic DNA was the template used. TCRdb re-derived calls from the reads in MiXCR, one entry per CDR3 protein. The sample consists of 150,000 to 200,000 distinct CDR3 sequences, around 66% of them appearing once. As to this clonotype: What it recognizes is unknown.

Germline V gene sequence: CDR1 SEHNR, CDR2 FQNEAQ (reference sequence). This CDR3 is 15 amino acids long. Trimming removed 1 base at V and 6 bases at J, with 16 bases between. This TCR came from a human donor with severe aplastic anemia or a healthy control (not recorded which). The V gene is TRBV7-9, the J gene TRBJ2-7, with D uncertain. The sequencing input was sorted CD4+, CD8+, or CD8+CD57+ T cells (not recorded which) from PBMCs. The CDR3 coding sequence is TGTGCCAGCAGCTTAGAGCCCTTTGAGTGGGGCGAGCAGTACTTC. It translates to CASSLEPFEWGEQYF.